This T cell receptor (beta chain) came from a study of cytomegalovirus exposure and HLA in healthy donors. Across the whole study: From about 180 million T cells, an earlier analysis saw approximately 110 million unique TCR beta sequences. Clustering assigned 70% to 85% of the approximately 400 genotyped donors to the Caucasian-associated ancestry cluster. Study results and limitations: Some highly shared sequence variants likely arose as a pipeline artifact. Later work found most CMV-associated TCR beta chains apparently HLA-restricted.

The PCR contained 60 Vbeta and 13 Jbeta primers. Sequenced by immunoSEQ multiplex PCR; TCRdb stores in-frame clones only, minus some. The sample lists under 200,000 clones, around 85% occurring once. Germline CDR1 reads SQVTM; CDR2 reads ANQGSEA. The CDR3 spans 13 residues. J was trimmed by 4 bases and V by 7 bases; bases with no gene match: 4. Concerning this clone itself: Its matching antigen is unknown.

The TCR comes from a man between 35 and 55 years old in good health and CMV-seropositive. The specimen sequenced was PBMCs. The chain couples TRBV29-1 to TRBJ2-1; 10 bases are a match to TRBD1. CDR3 sequence reads: CSARTGGYNEQFF. CDR3 bases: TGCAGCGCCAGGACAGGGGGGTACAATGAGCAGTTCTTC.